This T cell receptor (beta chain) was captured in a study of T cell responses to AZD1222 COVID-19 vaccine. Germline CDR1 MNHEY, CDR2 SVGAGI. The CDR3 covers 14 residues. Trimming at V came to 2 bases and at J to 4 bases, leaving 5 bases not matched to a gene. Clones were sequenced by immunoSEQ multiplex PCR, and TCRdb holds only the in-frame ones, with some missing. Seen here are some 140,000 clones, roughly 92% observed once, and the top ten hold 5% to 6.5%. The rearrangement uses TRBV6-5 and TRBJ2-7; the match to TRBD1 covers 7 bases. The sequence was obtained from an adult in good health. Sequencing was performed on peripheral blood, taken on day 0 of AZD1222 vaccination. The CDR3 protein is CASSYRGGGYEQYF. The CDR3 nucleotides read TGTGCCAGCAGTTACAGAGGGGGCGGTTACGAGCAGTACTTC.